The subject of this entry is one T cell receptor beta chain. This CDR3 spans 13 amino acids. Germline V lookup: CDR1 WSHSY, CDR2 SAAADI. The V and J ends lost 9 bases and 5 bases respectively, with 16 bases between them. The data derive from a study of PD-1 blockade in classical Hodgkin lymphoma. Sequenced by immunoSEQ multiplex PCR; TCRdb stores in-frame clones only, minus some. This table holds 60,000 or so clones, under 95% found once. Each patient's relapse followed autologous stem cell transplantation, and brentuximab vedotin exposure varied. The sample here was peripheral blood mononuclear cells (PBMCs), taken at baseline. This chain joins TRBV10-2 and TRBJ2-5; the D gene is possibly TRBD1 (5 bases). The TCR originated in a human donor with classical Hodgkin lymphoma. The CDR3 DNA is TGCGCCAGTGGGGCAGCGCTGTGGGAGACCCAGTACTTC. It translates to CASGAALWETQYF.